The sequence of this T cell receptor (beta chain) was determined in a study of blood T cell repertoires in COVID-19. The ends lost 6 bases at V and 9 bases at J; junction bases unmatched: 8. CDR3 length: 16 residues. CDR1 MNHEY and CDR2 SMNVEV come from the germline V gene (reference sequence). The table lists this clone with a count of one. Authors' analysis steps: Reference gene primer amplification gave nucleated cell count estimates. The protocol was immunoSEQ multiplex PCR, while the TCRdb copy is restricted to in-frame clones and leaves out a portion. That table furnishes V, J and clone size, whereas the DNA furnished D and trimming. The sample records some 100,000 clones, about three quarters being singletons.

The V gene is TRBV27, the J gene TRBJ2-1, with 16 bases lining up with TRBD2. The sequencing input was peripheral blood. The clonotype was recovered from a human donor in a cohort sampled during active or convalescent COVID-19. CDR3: CASSPWGLAGGPEQFF. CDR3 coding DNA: TGTGCCAGCAGCCCTTGGGGACTAGCGGGGGGGCCTGAGCAGTTCTTC.